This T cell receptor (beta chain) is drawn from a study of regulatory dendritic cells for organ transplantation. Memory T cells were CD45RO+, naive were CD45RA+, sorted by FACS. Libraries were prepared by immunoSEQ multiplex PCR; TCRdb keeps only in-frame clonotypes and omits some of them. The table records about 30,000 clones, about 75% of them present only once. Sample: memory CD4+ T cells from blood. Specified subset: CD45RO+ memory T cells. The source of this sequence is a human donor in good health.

CDR3 sequence (DNA): TGTGCCAGCAGCGCTCGGACAGCAGGGACAGATACGCAGTATTTT. It specifies CASSARTAGTDTQYF. J is TRBJ2-3 and V is TRBV7-6; maybe TRBD1 (6 bases). The V gene's germline CDR1 is SGHVS and CDR2 FNYEAQ. The CDR3 covers 15 residues. Deletions cut 5 bases from V and 3 bases from J, with 15 bases between. Complete variable domain (other parts from reference TRBV7-6 and TRBJ2-3): GAGVSQSPRYKVTKRGQDVALRCDPISGHVSLYWYRQALGQGPEFLTYFNYEAQQDKSGLPNDRFSAERPEGSISTLTIQRTEQRDSAMYRCASSARTAGTDTQYFGPGTRLTVL.